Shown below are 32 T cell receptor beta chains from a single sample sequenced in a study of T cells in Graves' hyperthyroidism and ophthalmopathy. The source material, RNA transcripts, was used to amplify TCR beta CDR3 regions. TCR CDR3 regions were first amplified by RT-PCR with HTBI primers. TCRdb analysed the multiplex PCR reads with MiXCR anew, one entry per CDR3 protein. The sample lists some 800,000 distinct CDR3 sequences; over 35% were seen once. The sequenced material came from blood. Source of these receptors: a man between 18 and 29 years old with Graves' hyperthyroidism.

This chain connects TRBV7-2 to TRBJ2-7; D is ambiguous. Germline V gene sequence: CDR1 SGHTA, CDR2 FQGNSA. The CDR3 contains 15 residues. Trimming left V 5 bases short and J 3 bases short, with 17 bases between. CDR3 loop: CASSQEVLGNYEQYF. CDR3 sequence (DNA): TGTGCCAGCAGCCAAGAAGTGCTAGGAAACTACGAGCAGTACTTC.

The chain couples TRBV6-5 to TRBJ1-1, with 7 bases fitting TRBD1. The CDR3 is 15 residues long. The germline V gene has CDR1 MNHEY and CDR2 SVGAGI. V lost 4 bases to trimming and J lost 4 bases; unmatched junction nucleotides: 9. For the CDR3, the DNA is TGTGCCAGCAGTTCTGGAGGGGGCATAAGCACTGAAGCTTTCTTT. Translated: CASSSGGGISTEAFF.

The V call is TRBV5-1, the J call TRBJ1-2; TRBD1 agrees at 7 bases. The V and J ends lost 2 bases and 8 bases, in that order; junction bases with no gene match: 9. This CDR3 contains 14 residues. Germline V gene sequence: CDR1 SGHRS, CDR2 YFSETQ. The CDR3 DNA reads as TGCGCCAGCAGCTTAACCCTCCAGGGGGAGGGCTACACCTTC. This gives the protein CASSLTLQGEGYTF.

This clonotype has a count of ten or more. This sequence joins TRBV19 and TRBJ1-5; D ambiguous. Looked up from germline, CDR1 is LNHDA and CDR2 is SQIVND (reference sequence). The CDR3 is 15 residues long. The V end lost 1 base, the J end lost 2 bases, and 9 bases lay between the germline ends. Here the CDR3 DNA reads TGTGCCAGTAGTATAGGGCAGTTGGGCAATCAGCCCCAGCATTTT. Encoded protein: CASSIGQLGNQPQHF. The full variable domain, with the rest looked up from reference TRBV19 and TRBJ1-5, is DGGITQSPKYLFRKEGQNVTLSCEQNLNHDAMYWYRQDPGQGLRLIYYSQIVNDFQKGDIAEGYSVSREKKESFPLTVTSAQKNPTAFYLCASSIGQLGNQPQHFGDGTRLSIL.

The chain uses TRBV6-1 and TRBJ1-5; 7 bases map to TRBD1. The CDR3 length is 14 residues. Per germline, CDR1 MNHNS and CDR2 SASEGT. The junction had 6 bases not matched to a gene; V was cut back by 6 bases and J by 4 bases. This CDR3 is CASRPGTENQPQHF. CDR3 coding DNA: TGTGCCAGCAGGCCCGGGACAGAGAATCAGCCCCAGCATTTT.

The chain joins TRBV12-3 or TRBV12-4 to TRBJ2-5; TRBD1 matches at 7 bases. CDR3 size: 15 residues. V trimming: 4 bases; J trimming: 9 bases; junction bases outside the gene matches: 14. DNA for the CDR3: TGTGCCAGCAGTTCAACAGGGGTGGGCAATCAGCCCCAGTACTTC. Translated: CASSSTGVGNQPQYF.

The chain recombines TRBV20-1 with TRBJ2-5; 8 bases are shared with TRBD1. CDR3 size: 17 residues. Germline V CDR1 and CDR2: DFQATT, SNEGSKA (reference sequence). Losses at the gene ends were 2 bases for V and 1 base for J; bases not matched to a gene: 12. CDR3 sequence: CSARLDRVTSPQETQYF. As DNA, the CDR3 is TGCAGTGCTAGATTGGACAGGGTCACTTCACCCCAAGAGACCCAGTACTTC.

The CDR3 nucleotides read TGTGCCAGCAGGGCCGAGCAGTACTTC. Its protein product is CASRAEQYF. The chain recombines TRBV13 with TRBJ2-7; D unclear. Germline V CDR1 and CDR2: PRHDT, FYEKMQ (reference sequence). CDR3 size: 9 residues. With 6 bases removed from V and 6 bases from J, the gap between germline ends came to 3 bases. Filled out from reference TRBV13 and TRBJ2-7, the complete variable domain reads AAGVIQSPRHLIKEKRETATLKCYPIPRHDTVYWYQQGPGQDPQFLISFYEKMQSDKGSIPDRFSAQQFSDYHSELNMSSLELGDSALYFCASRAEQYFGPGTRLTVT.

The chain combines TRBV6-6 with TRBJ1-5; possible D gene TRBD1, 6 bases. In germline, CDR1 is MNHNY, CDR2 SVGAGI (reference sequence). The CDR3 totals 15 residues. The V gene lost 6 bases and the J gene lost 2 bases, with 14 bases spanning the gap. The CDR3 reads CASSQRGAGNQPQHF. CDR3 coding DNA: TGTGCCAGCAGCCAAAGGGGGGCGGGCAATCAGCCCCAGCATTTT.

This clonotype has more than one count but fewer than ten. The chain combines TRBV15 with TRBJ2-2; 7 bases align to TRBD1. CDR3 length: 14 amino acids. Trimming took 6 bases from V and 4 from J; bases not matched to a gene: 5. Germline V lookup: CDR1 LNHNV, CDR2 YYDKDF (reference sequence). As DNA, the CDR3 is TGTGCCACCAGACCAGACAGGGCCACCGGGGAGCTGTTTTTT. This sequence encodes CATRPDRATGELFF.

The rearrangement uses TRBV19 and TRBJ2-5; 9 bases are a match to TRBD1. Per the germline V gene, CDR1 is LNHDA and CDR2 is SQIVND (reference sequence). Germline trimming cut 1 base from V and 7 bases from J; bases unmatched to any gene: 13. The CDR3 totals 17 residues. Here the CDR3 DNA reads TGTGCCAGTAGTATAGGAGGACCACAGGGGGCCGGGTGGACCCAGTACTTC. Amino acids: CASSIGGPQGAGWTQYF.

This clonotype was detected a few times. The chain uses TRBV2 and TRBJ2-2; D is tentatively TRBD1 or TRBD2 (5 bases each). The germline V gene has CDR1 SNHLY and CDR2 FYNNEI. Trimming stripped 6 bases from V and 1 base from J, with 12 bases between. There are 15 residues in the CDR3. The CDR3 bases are TGTGCCAGCAGCCTGGGACCACAGAACACCGGGGAGCTGTTTTTT. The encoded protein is CASSLGPQNTGELFF.

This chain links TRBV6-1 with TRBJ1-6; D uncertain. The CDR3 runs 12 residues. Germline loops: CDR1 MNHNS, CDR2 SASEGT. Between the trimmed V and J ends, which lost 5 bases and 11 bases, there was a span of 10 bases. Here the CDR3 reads CASSYIGAPLHF. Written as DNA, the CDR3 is TGTGCCAGCAGTTATATCGGTGCACCCCTCCACTTT.

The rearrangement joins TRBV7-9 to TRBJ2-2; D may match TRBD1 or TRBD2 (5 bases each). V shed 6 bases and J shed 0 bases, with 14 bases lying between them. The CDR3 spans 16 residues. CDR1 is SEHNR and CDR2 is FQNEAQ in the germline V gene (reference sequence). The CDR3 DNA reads TGTGCCAGCAGTACACCGGGACGGACGAACACCGGGGAGCTGTTTTTT. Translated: CASSTPGRTNTGELFF.

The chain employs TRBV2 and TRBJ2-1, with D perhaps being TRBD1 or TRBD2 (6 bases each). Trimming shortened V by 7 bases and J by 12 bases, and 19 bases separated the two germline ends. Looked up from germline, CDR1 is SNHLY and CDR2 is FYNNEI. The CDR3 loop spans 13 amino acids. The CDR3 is CASTYRDGGRQFF. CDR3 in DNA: TGTGCCAGCACCTACAGGGACGGGGGTCGGCAGTTCTTC.

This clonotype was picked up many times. In nucleotides, the CDR3 is TGTGCCAGCAGTCAGACAGGGGGGGACTTCGCTTTCTTT. Residues: CASSQTGGDFAFF. The V call is TRBV12-3 or TRBV12-4, the J call TRBJ1-1; 9 nucleotides agree with TRBD1. The length of the CDR3 is 13 residues. With 5 bases clipped from V and 11 bases from J, the junction kept 9 bases outside the gene matches.

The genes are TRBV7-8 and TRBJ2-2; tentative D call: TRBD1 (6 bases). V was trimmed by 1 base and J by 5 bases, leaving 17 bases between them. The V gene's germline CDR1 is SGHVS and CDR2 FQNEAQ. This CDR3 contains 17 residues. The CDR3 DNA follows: TGTGCCAGCAGCTTAGTGTTAGGACAGCTTAAGACCGGGGAGCTGTTTTTT. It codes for CASSLVLGQLKTGELFF.

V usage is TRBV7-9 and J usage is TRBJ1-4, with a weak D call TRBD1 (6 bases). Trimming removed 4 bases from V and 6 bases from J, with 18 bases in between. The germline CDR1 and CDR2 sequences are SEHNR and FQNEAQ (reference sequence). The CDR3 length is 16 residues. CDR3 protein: CASSSLLQGKDEKLFF. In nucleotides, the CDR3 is TGTGCCAGCAGCTCACTCCTACAGGGCAAGGATGAAAAACTGTTTTTT.

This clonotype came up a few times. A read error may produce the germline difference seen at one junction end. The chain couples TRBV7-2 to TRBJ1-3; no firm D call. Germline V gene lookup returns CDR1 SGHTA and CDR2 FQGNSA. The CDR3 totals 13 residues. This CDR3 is CASSPEDGNTIYF. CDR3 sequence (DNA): TGCGCCAGCAGCCCGGAGGACGGAAACACCATATATTTT.

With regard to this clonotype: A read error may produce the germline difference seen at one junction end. The CDR3 is CASSRTGGAVDGYTF. DNA for the CDR3: TGCGCCAGCAGCCGTACGGGGGGCGCCGTTGATGGCTACACCTTC. This chain joins TRBV7-9 and TRBJ1-2; D possibly corresponds to TRBD1 (6 bases). Germline-derived CDR1 and CDR2 are SEHNR and FQNEAQ (reference sequence). This CDR3 has 15 amino acids.

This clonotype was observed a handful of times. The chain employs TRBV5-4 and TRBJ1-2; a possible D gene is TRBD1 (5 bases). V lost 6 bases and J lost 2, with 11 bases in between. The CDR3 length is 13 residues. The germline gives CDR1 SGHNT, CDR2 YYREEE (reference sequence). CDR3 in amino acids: CASNRDGNYGYTF. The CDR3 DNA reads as TGTGCCAGCAACCGGGACGGAAACTATGGCTACACCTTC.

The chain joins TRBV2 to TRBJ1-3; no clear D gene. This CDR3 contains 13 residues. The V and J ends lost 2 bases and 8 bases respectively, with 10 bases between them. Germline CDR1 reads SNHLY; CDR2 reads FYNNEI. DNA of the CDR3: TGTGCCAGCAGTGAACAGCTTGGCCACACCATATATTTT. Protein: CASSEQLGHTIYF.

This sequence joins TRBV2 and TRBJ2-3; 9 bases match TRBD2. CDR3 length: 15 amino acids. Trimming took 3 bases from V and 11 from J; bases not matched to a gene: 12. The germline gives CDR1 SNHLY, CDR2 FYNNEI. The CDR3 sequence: CASSEQPPKAGGQYF. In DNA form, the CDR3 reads TGTGCCAGCAGTGAGCAGCCCCCGAAAGCGGGGGGGCAGTATTTT.

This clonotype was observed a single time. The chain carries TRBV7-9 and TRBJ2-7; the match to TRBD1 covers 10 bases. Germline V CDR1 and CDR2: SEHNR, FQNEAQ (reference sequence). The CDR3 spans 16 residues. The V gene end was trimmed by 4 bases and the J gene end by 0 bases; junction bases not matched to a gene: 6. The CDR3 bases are TGTGCCAGCAGCTCTTCCGGGACAGGGGACTCCTACGAGCAGTACTTC. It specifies CASSSSGTGDSYEQYF.

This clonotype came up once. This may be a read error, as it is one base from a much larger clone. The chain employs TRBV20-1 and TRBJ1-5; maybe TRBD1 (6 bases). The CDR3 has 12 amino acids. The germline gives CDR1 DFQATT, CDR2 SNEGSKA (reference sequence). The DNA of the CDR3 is TGCAGTGCTAAACAGGGAAATCAGGCCCAGCATTTT. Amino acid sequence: CSAKQGNQAQHF.

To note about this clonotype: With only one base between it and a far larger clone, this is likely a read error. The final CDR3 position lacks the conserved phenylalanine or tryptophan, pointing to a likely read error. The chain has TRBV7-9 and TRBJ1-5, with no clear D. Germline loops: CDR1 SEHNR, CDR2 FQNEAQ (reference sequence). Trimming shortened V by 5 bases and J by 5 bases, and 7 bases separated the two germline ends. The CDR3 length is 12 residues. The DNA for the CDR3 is TGTGCCAGCAGCGTAGGAGATCAGCCCCAGCATTCT. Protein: CASSVGDQPQHS.

The CDR3 protein is CSLDHAPGIYGYTF. In nucleotides, the CDR3 is TGCAGCTTAGATCACGCACCAGGGATCTATGGCTACACCTTC. This sequence joins TRBV29-1 and TRBJ1-2, with D perhaps matching TRBD1 (5 bases). The CDR3 is 14 residues long. Germline V lookup: CDR1 SQVTM, CDR2 ANQGSEA. V was trimmed by 8 bases and J by 4 bases, leaving 20 bases between them.

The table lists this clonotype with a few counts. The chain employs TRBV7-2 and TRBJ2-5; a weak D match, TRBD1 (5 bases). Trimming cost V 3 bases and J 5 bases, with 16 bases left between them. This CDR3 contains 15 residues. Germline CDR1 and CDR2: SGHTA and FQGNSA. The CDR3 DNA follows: TGTGCCAGCAGCTTTACCCAGGGAAATCGGGAGACCCAGTACTTC. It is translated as CASSFTQGNRETQYF.

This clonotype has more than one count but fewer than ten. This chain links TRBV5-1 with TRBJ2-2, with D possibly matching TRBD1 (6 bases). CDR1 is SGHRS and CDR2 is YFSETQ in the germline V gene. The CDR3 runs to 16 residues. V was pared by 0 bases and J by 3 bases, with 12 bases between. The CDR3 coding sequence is TGCGCCAGCAGCTTGGCAGGGGCGAAGTACACCGGGGAGCTGTTTTTT. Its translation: CASSLAGAKYTGELFF.

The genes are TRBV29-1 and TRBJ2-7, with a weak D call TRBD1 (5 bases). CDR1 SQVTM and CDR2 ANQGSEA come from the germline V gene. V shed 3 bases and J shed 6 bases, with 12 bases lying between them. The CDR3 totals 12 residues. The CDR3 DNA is TGCAGCGTTGACCGCAGGGTCGGCGAGCAGTACTTC. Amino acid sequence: CSVDRRVGEQYF.

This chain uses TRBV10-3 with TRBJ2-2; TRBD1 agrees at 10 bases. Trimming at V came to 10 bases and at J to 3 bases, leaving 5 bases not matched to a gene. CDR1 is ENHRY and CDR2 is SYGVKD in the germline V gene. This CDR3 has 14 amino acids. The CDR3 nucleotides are TGTGCCACCGGGACAGGGGCGGACACCGGGGAGCTGTTTTTT. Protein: CATGTGADTGELFF.

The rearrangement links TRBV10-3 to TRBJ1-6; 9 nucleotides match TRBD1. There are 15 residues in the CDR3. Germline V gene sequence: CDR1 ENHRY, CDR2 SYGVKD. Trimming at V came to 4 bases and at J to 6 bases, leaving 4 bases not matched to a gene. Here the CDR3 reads CAISADRGSNSPLHF. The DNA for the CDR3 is TGTGCCATCAGTGCGGACAGGGGTTCTAATTCACCCCTCCACTTT.